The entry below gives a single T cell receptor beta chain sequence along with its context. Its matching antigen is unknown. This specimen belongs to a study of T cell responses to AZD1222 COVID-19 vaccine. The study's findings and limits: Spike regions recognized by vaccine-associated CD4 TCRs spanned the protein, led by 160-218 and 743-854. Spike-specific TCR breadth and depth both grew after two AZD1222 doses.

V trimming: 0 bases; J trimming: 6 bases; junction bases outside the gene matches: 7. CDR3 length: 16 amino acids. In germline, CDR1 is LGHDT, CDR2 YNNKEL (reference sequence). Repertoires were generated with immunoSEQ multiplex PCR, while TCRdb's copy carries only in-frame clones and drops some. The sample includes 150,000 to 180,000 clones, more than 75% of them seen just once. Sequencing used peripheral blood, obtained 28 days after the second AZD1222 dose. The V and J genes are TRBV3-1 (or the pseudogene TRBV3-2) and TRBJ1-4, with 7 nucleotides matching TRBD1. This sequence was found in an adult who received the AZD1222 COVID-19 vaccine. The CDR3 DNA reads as TGTGCCAGCAGCCAAGATAAGACAGGGAGGGATGAAAAACTGTTTTTT. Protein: CASSQDKTGRDEKLFF.